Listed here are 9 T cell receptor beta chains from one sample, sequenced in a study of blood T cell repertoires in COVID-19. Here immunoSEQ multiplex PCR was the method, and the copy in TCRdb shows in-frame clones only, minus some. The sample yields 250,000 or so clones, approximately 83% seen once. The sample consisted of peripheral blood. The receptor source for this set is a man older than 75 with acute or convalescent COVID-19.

This CDR3 is CASSLAPGPNEQFF. Written as DNA, the CDR3 is TGCGCCAGCAGCTTGGCCCCGGGTCCCAATGAGCAGTTCTTC. J is TRBJ2-1 and V is TRBV5-1; unclear D gene. V shed 0 bases and J shed 6 bases, with 10 bases lying between them. The CDR3 runs 14 residues. Germline loops: CDR1 SGHRS, CDR2 YFSETQ.

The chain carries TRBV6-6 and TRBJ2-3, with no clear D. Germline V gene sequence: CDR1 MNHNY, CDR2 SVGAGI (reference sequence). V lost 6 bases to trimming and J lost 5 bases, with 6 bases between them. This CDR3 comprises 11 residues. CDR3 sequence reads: CASSERDTQYF. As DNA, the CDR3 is TGTGCCAGCAGCGAGAGAGATACGCAGTATTTT.

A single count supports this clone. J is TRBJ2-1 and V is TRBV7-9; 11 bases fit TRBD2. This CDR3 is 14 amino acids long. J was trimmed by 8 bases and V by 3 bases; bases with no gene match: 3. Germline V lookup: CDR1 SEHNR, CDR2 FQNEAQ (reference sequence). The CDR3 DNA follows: TGTGCCAGCAGCTTTAGCGGGGGGGCCGATGAGCAGTTCTTC. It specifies CASSFSGGADEQFF. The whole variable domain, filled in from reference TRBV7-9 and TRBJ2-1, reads DTGVSQNPRHKITKRGQNVTFRCDPISEHNRLYWYRQTLGQGPEFLTYFQNEAQLEKSRLLSDRFSAERPKGSFSTLEIQRTEQGDSAMYLCASSFSGGADEQFFGPGTRLTVL.

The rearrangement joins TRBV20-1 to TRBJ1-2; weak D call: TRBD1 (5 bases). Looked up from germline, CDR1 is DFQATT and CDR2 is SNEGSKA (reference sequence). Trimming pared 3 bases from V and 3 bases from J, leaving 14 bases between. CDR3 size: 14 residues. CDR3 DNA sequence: TGCAGTGCTAGTGGGCCAGGGATTCACTATGGCTACACCTTC. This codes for CSASGPGIHYGYTF.

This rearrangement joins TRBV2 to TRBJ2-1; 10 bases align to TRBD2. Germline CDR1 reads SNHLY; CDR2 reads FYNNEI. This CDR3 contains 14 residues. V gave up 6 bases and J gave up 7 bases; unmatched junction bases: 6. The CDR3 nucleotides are TGTGCCAGCAGGGTTAGCGGGAGGATGAATGAGCAGTTCTTC. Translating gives CASRVSGRMNEQFF.

CDR3 DNA: TGTGCCAGCAGCTCTGGACAGAACACTGAAGCTTTCTTT. As protein: CASSSGQNTEAFF. The chain employs TRBV5-8 and TRBJ1-1; weak D call: TRBD1 (5 bases). The V end lost 3 bases, the J end lost 1 base, and 7 bases lay between the germline ends. The CDR3 runs to 13 residues. Looked up from germline, CDR1 is SGHTS and CDR2 is YDEGEE.

CDR3 nucleotide sequence: TGTGCCAGCAGTGAAGCCTTTTCGACAGGGCGGTACGAGCAGTACTTC. Translation gives CASSEAFSTGRYEQYF. The J gene is TRBJ2-7, the V gene TRBV6-1, with 7 bases matching TRBD1. The CDR3 runs to 16 residues. Germline loops: CDR1 MNHNS, CDR2 SASEGT. V shed 0 bases, J shed 4 bases, and the junction held 9 bases outside the gene matches.

The CDR3: CASSRGAGVETQYF. DNA for the CDR3: TGTGCCAGCAGCCGGGGTGCGGGAGTAGAGACCCAGTACTTC. V usage is TRBV5-6 and J usage is TRBJ2-5; TRBD2 aligns across 7 bases. The trim removed 4 bases at V and 4 bases at J, leaving 7 bases unmatched. CDR1 SGHDT and CDR2 YYEEEE come from the germline V gene. The CDR3 has 14 residues.

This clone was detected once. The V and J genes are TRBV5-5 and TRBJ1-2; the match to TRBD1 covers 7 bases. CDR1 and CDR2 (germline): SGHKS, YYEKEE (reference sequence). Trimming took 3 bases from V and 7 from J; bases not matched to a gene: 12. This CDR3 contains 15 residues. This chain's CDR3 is CASSSLRAGGFGYTF. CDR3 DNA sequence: TGTGCCAGCAGCTCGCTACGGGCAGGGGGATTTGGCTACACCTTC.